This entry is about one TCR beta chain. The CDR3 totals 15 residues. Looked up from germline, CDR1 is MNHNS and CDR2 is SASEGT. The V and J ends lost 5 bases and 6 bases, in that order; junction bases with no gene match: 12. The entry originates in a study of T cells in Graves' hyperthyroidism and ophthalmopathy. RNA transcripts yielded amplified TCR beta CDR3 regions. Carried out on the TCR CDR3, a first-round RT-PCR used the HTBI primer set. TCRdb fed the multiplex PCR reads into MiXCR, producing one record per CDR3 protein. The sample shows around 300,000 distinct CDR3 sequences, roughly 15% of them seen only once.

This rearrangement joins TRBV6-1 to TRBJ2-7; TRBD2 aligns across 8 bases. This TCR derives from a woman aged 40-49 years with Graves' ophthalmopathy. Sequencing used blood. The CDR3 loop is CASSLPGTRSPEQYF. The CDR3 nucleotides read TGTGCCAGCAGTCTCCCCGGGACTAGGAGTCCCGAGCAGTACTTC.